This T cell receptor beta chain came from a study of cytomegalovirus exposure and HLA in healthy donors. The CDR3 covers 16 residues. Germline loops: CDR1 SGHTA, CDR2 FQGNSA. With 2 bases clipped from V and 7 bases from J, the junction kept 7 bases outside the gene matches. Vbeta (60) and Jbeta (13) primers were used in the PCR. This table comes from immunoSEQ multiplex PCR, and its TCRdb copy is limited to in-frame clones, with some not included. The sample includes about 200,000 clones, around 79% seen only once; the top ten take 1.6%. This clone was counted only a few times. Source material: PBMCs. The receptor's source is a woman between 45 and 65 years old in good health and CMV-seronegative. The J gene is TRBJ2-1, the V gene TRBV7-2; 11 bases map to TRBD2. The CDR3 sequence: CASSLWGLAAFNEQFF. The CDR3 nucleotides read TGTGCCAGCAGCTTATGGGGACTAGCGGCTTTTAATGAGCAGTTCTTC.